Listed here are 18 T cell receptor beta chains from one sample, sequenced in a study of T cells after yellow fever vaccination (dated by TCRdb to the late 2010s). The sample's treatment or condition label, decoded: live attenuated yellow fever vaccine strain. The library came from 5' RACE. Sequencing took place on an Illumina HiSeq 2500. TCRdb reworked the public reads: Q25 trimming with fastp, MiXCR clone assembly, productive beta chains retained. Merged by CDR3 protein, the rows form single entries marked with the most common genes and DNA. This sample gives 350,000 or so distinct CDR3 sequences in total; 7% to 9% of them show up just once. Jointly, the top ten make up approximately 15% of the sample. The material sequenced was PBMCs, taken approximately 40 days after the first yellow fever vaccination. The receptors derive from a young man who received the YFV17D yellow fever vaccine.

The CDR3 nucleotides read TGTGCCAGCAGCGACAGTTTCCCCTACGAGCAGTACTTC. This codes for CASSDSFPYEQYF. V and J are TRBV21-1 and TRBJ2-7; TRBD1, as called in the table, went unchecked against the DNA. TRBV21-1 has pseudogene status. This CDR3 has 13 amino acids.

This clonotype was recorded a few times. The V call is TRBV7-2, the J call TRBJ2-5; D ambiguous. The CDR3 is 13 amino acids. V lost 6 bases and J lost 1, with 9 bases in between. Germline-derived CDR1 and CDR2 are SGHTA and FQGNSA. The CDR3 reads CASRILGQETQYF. In DNA form, the CDR3 reads TGTGCCAGCAGGATTTTGGGCCAAGAGACCCAGTACTTC. The full variable domain, its missing parts supplied by reference TRBV7-2 and TRBJ2-5, is GAGVSQSPSNKVTEKGKDVELRCDPISGHTALYWYRQSLGQGLEFLIYFQGNSAPDKSGLPSDRFSAERTGGSVSTLTIQRTQQEDSAVYLCASRILGQETQYFGPGTRLLVL.

This clonotype was seen at least ten times. This chain uses TRBV7-8 with TRBJ2-1; D is undetermined. Per the germline V gene, CDR1 is SGHVS and CDR2 is FQNEAQ. V was shortened by 5 bases and J by 10 bases, with 12 bases between the two germline ends. The CDR3 is made up of 12 amino acids. The CDR3 nucleotides are TGTGCCAGCAGCCCCCCCTTGGGAGAGCAGTTCTTC. This gives the protein CASSPPLGEQFF. The whole variable domain, filled in from reference TRBV7-8 and TRBJ2-1, reads GAGVSQSPRYKVAKRGQDVALRCDPISGHVSLFWYQQALGQGPEFLTYFQNEAQLDKSGLPSDRFFAERPEGSVSTLKIQRTQQEDSAVYLCASSPPLGEQFFGPGTRLTVL.

The rearrangement uses TRBV5-4 and TRBJ2-7, with 8 bases that match TRBD1. Germline CDR1 is SGHNT and CDR2 is YYREEE (reference sequence). J was trimmed by 2 bases and V by 6 bases; bases with no gene match: 7. CDR3 size: 14 residues. The CDR3 nucleotides are TGTGCCAGCACCCCCGGGACAGGAGCCTACGAGCAGTACTTC. It is translated as CASTPGTGAYEQYF.

This clonotype was seen more than once but under ten times. The chain couples TRBV5-4 to TRBJ1-1, with TRBD1 matching 11 bases. Germline assignment: CDR1 SGHNT and CDR2 YYREEE (reference sequence). The CDR3 sequence is 15 residues long. The V gene end was trimmed by 0 bases and the J gene end by 4 bases; junction bases not matched to a gene: 2. The CDR3 DNA reads as TGTGCCAGCAGCTTGGGGGGGACAGGGGGCACTGAAGCTTTCTTT. Its protein product is CASSLGGTGGTEAFF.

Only a few counts were recorded for this clonotype. The chain combines TRBV12-3 or TRBV12-4 with TRBJ1-5; 7 bases fit TRBD1. There are 16 residues in the CDR3. V trimming: 1 base; J trimming: 2 bases; junction bases outside the gene matches: 5. Here the CDR3 reads CASSLGQGGGNQPQHF. CDR3 DNA sequence: TGTGCCAGCAGTTTAGGACAGGGAGGTGGCAATCAGCCCCAGCATTTT.

The chain combines TRBV4-3 with TRBJ2-1; TRBD2 aligns across 9 bases. Unmatched junction bases numbered 3, after V lost 4 bases and J lost 5 bases. From germline, CDR1 is LGHNA and CDR2 YSLEER. CDR3 length: 14 residues. The CDR3 coding sequence is TGCGCCAGCAGCCGGGCTAGCGGGGACAATGAGCAGTTCTTC. Amino acids: CASSRASGDNEQFF.

V usage is TRBV3-1 and J usage is TRBJ1-2; TRBD1 agrees at 7 bases. J was trimmed by 3 bases and V by 1 base; bases with no gene match: 2. CDR1 and CDR2 (germline): LGHDT, YNNKEL (reference sequence). The CDR3 totals 14 residues. CDR3 nucleotide sequence: TGTGCCAGCAGCCAAGGAGGGACAGACTATGGCTACACCTTC. It encodes CASSQGGTDYGYTF.

The chain couples TRBV5-5 to TRBJ2-3, with TRBD1 identical over 9 bases. Germline V gene data show CDR1 as SGHKS and CDR2 as YYEKEE (reference sequence). Trimming took 2 bases from V and 2 from J; bases not matched to a gene: 9. This CDR3 spans 17 amino acids. CDR3 in amino acids: CASSFPTGGFLTDTQYF. The CDR3, as DNA: TGTGCCAGCAGCTTCCCGACAGGGGGGTTCCTCACAGATACGCAGTATTTT.

CDR3 coding DNA: TGTGCCAGCAGCTTGAGGGCAGGGGTGTACGAGCAGTACGTC. This translates into CASSLRAGVYEQYV. V is TRBV5-6 and J is TRBJ2-7, with a possible D match to TRBD1 (6 bases). CDR1 and CDR2 from the germline V gene are SGHDT and YYEEEE. This CDR3 region has 14 residues. The ends were cut back, 1 base at V and 4 bases at J, with 12 bases in the middle.

This clonotype was detected ten times or more. The CDR3 spells CASSLRGGPSYNEQFF. The CDR3 region has the DNA TGTGCCAGCAGTCTGCGGGGGGGCCCCTCCTACAATGAGCAGTTCTTC. The chain recombines TRBV12-3 or TRBV12-4 with TRBJ2-1; 9 nucleotides agree with TRBD2. This CDR3 spans 16 amino acids. The V segment lost 5 bases and the J segment 0 bases; nucleotides outside the gene matches: 5.

This clonotype was found a few times. The chain employs TRBV11-2 and TRBJ1-3, with D uncertain. CDR1 and CDR2 (germline): SGHAT, FQNNGV. Trimming took 0 bases from V and 1 from J, leaving 13 bases between them. This CDR3 contains 17 residues. The CDR3 loop is CASSLDYGGRSGNTIYF. DNA for the CDR3: TGTGCCAGCAGCTTAGATTACGGAGGGAGGTCTGGAAACACCATATATTTT. Using reference TRBV11-2 and TRBJ1-3 for the parts outside the CDR3, the full variable domain is EAGVAQSPRYKIIEKRQSVAFWCNPISGHATLYWYQQILGQGPKLLIQFQNNGVVDDSQLPKDRFSAERLKGVDSTLKIQPAKLEDSAVYLCASSLDYGGRSGNTIYFGEGSWLTVV.

This clonotype has only a few counts. This chain joins TRBV7-2 and TRBJ1-2; D unresolved. Germline V gene sequence: CDR1 SGHTA, CDR2 FQGNSA. The CDR3 covers 11 residues. V was trimmed by 6 bases and J by 4 bases, leaving 6 bases between them. The CDR3 bases are TGTGCCAGCAGAACGCTCTATGGCTACACCTTC. Its translation: CASRTLYGYTF. The entire variable domain, with the rest obtained from reference TRBV7-2 and TRBJ1-2, is as follows: GAGVSQSPSNKVTEKGKDVELRCDPISGHTALYWYRQSLGQGLEFLIYFQGNSAPDKSGLPSDRFSAERTGGSVSTLTIQRTQQEDSAVYLCASRTLYGYTFGSGTRLTVV.

In its sample, this clonotype was seen many times. This sequence joins TRBV18 and TRBJ2-2; D uncertain. V lost 3 bases and J lost 1, with 9 bases in between. The CDR3 extends over 15 amino acids. CDR1 KGHSH and CDR2 LQKENI come from the germline V gene. The CDR3 is CASSPQRRNTGELFF. For the CDR3, the DNA is TGTGCCAGCTCACCGCAGCGCCGGAACACCGGGGAGCTGTTTTTT.

V is TRBV15 and J is TRBJ2-1; TRBD2 matches 10 bases. The ends lost 4 bases at V and 0 bases at J; junction bases unmatched: 9. This CDR3 comprises 18 residues. CDR1 and CDR2 (germline): LNHNV, YYDKDF (reference sequence). The CDR3 loop reads CATSNSGGSLSSYNEQFF. The CDR3 DNA reads TGTGCCACCAGCAATAGCGGGGGGTCTTTGAGCTCCTACAATGAGCAGTTCTTC.

This clonotype was found a few times. The chain joins TRBV20-1 to TRBJ1-3; D perhaps matches TRBD1 (5 bases). Per germline, CDR1 DFQATT and CDR2 SNEGSKA (reference sequence). V shed 6 bases and J shed 7 bases, with 16 bases lying between them. CDR3 size: 13 residues. The CDR3 DNA reads TGCAGTGCAACGAGCGGGGGTCCCAACACCATATATTTT. It translates to CSATSGGPNTIYF.

The chain uses TRBV9 and TRBJ1-1; the D gene is possibly TRBD1 (6 bases). Per the germline V gene, CDR1 is SGDLS and CDR2 is YYNGEE. This CDR3 is 14 amino acids long. V was clipped by 0 bases and J by 1 base, with 7 bases between them. This CDR3 reads CASSVVGGNTEAFF. CDR3 nucleotides: TGTGCCAGCAGCGTAGTAGGGGGGAACACTGAAGCTTTCTTT.

A few counts support this clonotype. The chain combines TRBV20-1 with TRBJ2-5, with no clear D. This CDR3 comprises 13 residues. The V gene's germline CDR1 is DFQATT and CDR2 SNEGSKA (reference sequence). Between the trimmed V and J ends, which lost 3 bases and 5 bases, there was a span of 13 bases. The CDR3 DNA is TGCAGTGCTAGGGCAACCAGCCGGGAGACCCAGTACTTC. Its protein is CSARATSRETQYF.